The 25 T cell receptor beta chains below were found in one sample sequenced in a study of T cell responses to AZD1222 COVID-19 vaccine. Sequencing used immunoSEQ multiplex PCR; TCRdb keeps in-frame clones, though not all of them. This sample yields about 130,000 clones, of which approximately 88% are seen a single time; around 5.3% belongs to the top ten. The sequenced sample was peripheral blood, obtained 28 days after the second AZD1222 dose. The source is an adult who received the AZD1222 COVID-19 vaccine.

The gene calls are TRBV6-5 and TRBJ1-6, with D perhaps matching TRBD1 (5 bases). Looked up from germline, CDR1 is MNHEY and CDR2 is SVGAGI. Trimming stripped 6 bases from V and 8 bases from J, with 8 bases between. The CDR3 covers 12 residues. CDR3 region: CASRQVDSPLHF. In DNA, the CDR3 is TGTGCCAGCAGACAGGTGGATTCACCCCTCCACTTT.

This clone has just one count. In DNA, the CDR3 is TGTGCCAGCTCACCAGCGCAGGGGAACACTGAAGCTTTCTTT. It specifies CASSPAQGNTEAFF. The V gene is TRBV18, the J gene TRBJ1-1, with a weak D call TRBD1 (5 bases). The CDR3 spans 14 residues. V was clipped by 2 bases and J by 1 base, with 8 bases between them. Germline assignment: CDR1 KGHSH and CDR2 LQKENI.

The chain uses TRBV6-5 and TRBJ1-4; TRBD1 matches at 9 bases. The CDR3 consists of 15 residues. Trimming removed 5 bases from V and 11 bases from J; junction bases left unmatched: 12. Germline CDR1 MNHEY, CDR2 SVGAGI. CDR3 in DNA: TGTGCCAGCAGTCCTTCCAGGAACGGACAGGGGAAACTGTTTTTT. Translating gives CASSPSRNGQGKLFF.

The chain is built from TRBV29-1 and TRBJ2-3; D may be TRBD2 (6 bases). The CDR3 is 11 residues long. Germline V gives CDR1 SQVTM, CDR2 ANQGSEA. The V gene lost 3 bases and the J gene lost 7 bases, with 8 bases spanning the gap. CDR3 loop: CSVDGGNTQYF. The CDR3, as DNA: TGCAGCGTTGACGGGGGAAATACGCAGTATTTT.

The rearrangement uses TRBV10-1 and TRBJ2-2; D may be TRBD1 (5 bases). The germline gives CDR1 WNHNN, CDR2 SYGVQD (reference sequence). The germline V and J ends were trimmed by 6 bases and 0 bases, with 11 bases remaining between them. The CDR3 totals 15 residues. CDR3 residues: CASSPGRANTGELFF. The CDR3 region has the DNA TGCGCCAGCAGCCCAGGCAGGGCGAACACCGGGGAGCTGTTTTTT.

J is TRBJ2-7 and V is TRBV21-1. TRBV21-1 is listed as a pseudogene. There are 13 residues in the CDR3. CDR3 residues: CASSSGVCYEQYF. DNA for the CDR3: TGTGCCAGCAGCTCAGGAGTGTGCTACGAGCAGTACTTC.

The rearrangement uses TRBV10-3 and TRBJ2-3; D is uncertain. Trimming left V 9 bases short and J 5 bases short, with 24 bases between. The CDR3 is 16 amino acids. Germline CDR1 ENHRY, CDR2 SYGVKD. CDR3 region: CAIGFRPPSVGDTQYF. The CDR3 DNA is TGTGCCATAGGCTTTCGACCCCCCAGCGTAGGAGATACGCAGTATTTT.

The chain has TRBV19 and TRBJ1-1; perhaps TRBD1 as D (5 bases). CDR1 is LNHDA, CDR2 SQIVND, per germline (reference sequence). Trimming pared 9 bases from V and 4 bases from J, leaving 15 bases between. The CDR3 consists of 13 residues. The CDR3 loop is CARGGGWSTEAFF. CDR3 nucleotide sequence: TGTGCCAGGGGGGGTGGATGGAGCACTGAAGCTTTCTTT.

Remarks on this clone: One end of the junction varies from germline; a read error may be responsible. The chain recombines TRBV7-7 with TRBJ2-5; 8 nucleotides line up with TRBD2. The CDR3 sequence is 15 residues long. Germline values: CDR1 SSHAT, CDR2 FNYEAQ (reference sequence). CDR3 in amino acids: CASSLTTTGGETQYF. The DNA for the CDR3 is TGTGCTAGCAGCCTGACGACCACGGGAGGGGAGACCCAGTACTTC.

V is TRBV7-3 and J is TRBJ1-1; perhaps TRBD1 as D (5 bases). There are 12 residues in the CDR3. Between the trimmed V and J ends, which lost 5 bases and 6 bases, there was a span of 10 bases. In germline, CDR1 is SGHTA, CDR2 FQGTGA. The DNA for the CDR3 is TGTGCCAGCAGCGGTCCGGGACCTGAAGCTTTCTTT. Protein sequence: CASSGPGPEAFF.

V gene TRBV5-1 combines with J gene TRBJ2-7; TRBD1 matches 7 bases. The CDR3 consists of 15 residues. Germline CDR1 is SGHRS and CDR2 is YFSETQ. V gave up 2 bases and J gave up 3 bases; unmatched junction bases: 8. As DNA, the CDR3 is TGCGCCAGCAGCTTAGACGGACAGGCCCTCTACGAGCAGTACTTC. This translates into CASSLDGQALYEQYF.

The V gene is TRBV3-1 (or the pseudogene TRBV3-2), the J gene TRBJ1-1; 9 positions agree with TRBD1. Germline V CDR1 and CDR2: LGHDT, YNNKEL (reference sequence). V shed 3 bases, J shed 5 bases, and the junction held 4 bases outside the gene matches. The CDR3 has 14 residues. The chain's CDR3 is CASSHNRGRTEAFF. The CDR3, as DNA: TGTGCCAGCAGCCACAACAGGGGGCGGACTGAAGCTTTCTTT.

This sequence joins TRBV12-2 and TRBJ2-7; the table's D call TRBD2 went unverified against the DNA. TRBV12-2 constitutes a pseudogene. The CDR3 contains 18 residues. CDR3 amino acids: CASRPRPQRGGAEYEQYF. The CDR3 DNA reads TGTGCAAGTCGCCCACGCCCCCAACGCGGGGGGGCCGAATACGAGCAGTACTTC.

This sequence joins TRBV6-2 or TRBV6-3 and TRBJ2-7; D tentatively fits TRBD1 or TRBD2 (5 bases each). The CDR3 runs 15 residues. The germline V gene encodes CDR1 MNHEY and CDR2 SVGEGT. V dropped 4 bases and J dropped 3 bases, with 16 bases sitting between them. The CDR3 nucleotides are TGTGCCAGCAGTTTTCCCCGGGACGGGATCTACGAGCAGTACTTC. As protein: CASSFPRDGIYEQYF.

The chain links TRBV2 to TRBJ1-1; D remains unclear. V was trimmed by 10 bases and J by 0 bases, leaving 12 bases between them. This CDR3 has 13 amino acids. Germline V gene lookup returns CDR1 SNHLY and CDR2 FYNNEI. The CDR3 DNA reads TGTGCCACAAGAACCTACATGAACACTGAAGCTTTCTTT. Translated: CATRTYMNTEAFF.

In its sample, this clone was seen a few times. The chain is built from TRBV23-1 and TRBJ2-1; 10 bases line up with TRBD2. TRBV23-1 qualifies as an ORF whose function is uncertain. With 0 bases clipped from V and 4 bases from J, the junction kept 0 bases outside the gene matches. CDR3 size: 15 residues. The DNA of the CDR3 is TGCGCCAGCAGTCAATCTAGCGGGGGGTACAATGAGCAGTTCTTC. Protein sequence: CASSQSSGGYNEQFF.

The chain employs TRBV5-1 and TRBJ1-2; no clear D gene. The V gene lost 0 bases and the J gene lost 3 bases, with 9 bases spanning the gap. CDR3 size: 14 residues. Germline V gene sequence: CDR1 SGHRS, CDR2 YFSETQ. The CDR3 is CASSLGGVDYGYTF. The CDR3 DNA is TGCGCCAGCAGCTTGGGGGGTGTAGACTATGGCTACACCTTC.

DNA of the CDR3: TGTGCCAGCTCATCTACAGGGAACACTGAAGCTTTCTTT. This sequence encodes CASSSTGNTEAFF. The chain recombines TRBV18 with TRBJ1-1; a weak D match, TRBD1 (5 bases). CDR3 length: 13 residues. Germline CDR1 is KGHSH and CDR2 is LQKENI. V was cut by 5 bases and J by 1 base, with 8 bases left in between.

The V call is TRBV28, the J call TRBJ2-1; 13 bases line up with TRBD2. CDR3 length: 16 residues. The V and J ends lost 8 bases and 3 bases, in that order; junction bases with no gene match: 7. Germline lookup yields CDR1 MDHEN and CDR2 SYDVKM. The CDR3 protein is CASGSTSGRFYNEQFF. For the CDR3, the DNA is TGTGCCAGCGGATCGACTAGCGGGAGGTTCTACAATGAGCAGTTCTTC. Combining the CDR3 with reference TRBV28 and TRBJ2-1 gives the whole variable domain DVKVTQSSRYLVKRTGEKVFLECVQDMDHENMFWYRQDPGLGLRLIYFSYDVKMKEKGDIPEGYSVSREKKERFSLILESASTNQTSMYLCASGSTSGRFYNEQFFGPGTRLTVL.

The chain recombines TRBV5-1 with TRBJ1-5; D is ambiguous. CDR3 length: 13 residues. V was clipped by 2 bases and J by 5 bases, with 8 bases between them. In germline, CDR1 is SGHRS, CDR2 YFSETQ. CDR3 bases: TGCGCCAGCAGCTTCGGATTAGATCAGCCCCAGCATTTT. Translating it yields CASSFGLDQPQHF.

V is TRBV28 and J is TRBJ1-1; D is ambiguous. The CDR3 loop spans 14 amino acids. Between the trimmed V and J ends, which lost 6 bases and 1 base, there was a span of 12 bases. The germline V gene has CDR1 MDHEN and CDR2 SYDVKM. CDR3 DNA: TGTGCCAGCAGGCCAGTGGGAGGGAACACTGAAGCTTTCTTT. Protein: CASRPVGGNTEAFF.

V usage is TRBV18 and J usage is TRBJ1-4, with D tentatively TRBD1 (6 bases). The CDR3 loop spans 16 amino acids. The V and J ends lost 4 bases and 3 bases respectively, with 15 bases between them. Germline loops: CDR1 KGHSH, CDR2 LQKENI. CDR3 nucleotide sequence: TGTGCCAGCTCACTCTCAGGGGAGAGGGCTAATGAAAAACTGTTTTTT. Its protein is CASSLSGERANEKLFF.

The J gene is TRBJ1-5, the V gene TRBV2; D remains unclear. The length of the CDR3 is 15 residues. Germline lookup yields CDR1 SNHLY and CDR2 FYNNEI. V gave up 5 bases and J gave up 4 bases, with 15 bases separating them. CDR3 sequence (DNA): TGTGCCAGCAGTAAGGAGTCAGGCGTAAATCAGCCCCAGCATTTT. The encoded protein is CASSKESGVNQPQHF.

V gene TRBV7-9 combines with J gene TRBJ2-7; 13 bases are a match to TRBD2. Germline CDR1 is SEHNR and CDR2 is FQNEAQ (reference sequence). V lost 5 bases to trimming and J lost 4 bases; unmatched junction nucleotides: 5. The CDR3 runs to 15 residues. The CDR3 sequence: CASSPGLAGSYEQYF. The CDR3 DNA follows: TGTGCCAGCAGCCCGGGACTAGCGGGATCTTACGAGCAGTACTTC.

The chain is built from TRBV18 and TRBJ1-6; D uncertain. From germline, CDR1 is KGHSH and CDR2 LQKENI. The CDR3 totals 14 residues. With 6 bases removed from V and 5 bases from J, the gap between germline ends came to 11 bases. The CDR3 DNA is TGTGCCAGCTCCCTCACAATGAATAATTCACCCCTCCACTTT. Its protein is CASSLTMNNSPLHF. The full variable domain, its missing parts supplied by reference TRBV18 and TRBJ1-6, is NAGVMQNPRHLVRRRGQEARLRCSPMKGHSHVYWYRQLPEEGLKFMVYLQKENIIDESGMPKERFSAEFPKEGPSILRIQQVVRGDSAAYFCASSLTMNNSPLHFGNGTRLTVT.